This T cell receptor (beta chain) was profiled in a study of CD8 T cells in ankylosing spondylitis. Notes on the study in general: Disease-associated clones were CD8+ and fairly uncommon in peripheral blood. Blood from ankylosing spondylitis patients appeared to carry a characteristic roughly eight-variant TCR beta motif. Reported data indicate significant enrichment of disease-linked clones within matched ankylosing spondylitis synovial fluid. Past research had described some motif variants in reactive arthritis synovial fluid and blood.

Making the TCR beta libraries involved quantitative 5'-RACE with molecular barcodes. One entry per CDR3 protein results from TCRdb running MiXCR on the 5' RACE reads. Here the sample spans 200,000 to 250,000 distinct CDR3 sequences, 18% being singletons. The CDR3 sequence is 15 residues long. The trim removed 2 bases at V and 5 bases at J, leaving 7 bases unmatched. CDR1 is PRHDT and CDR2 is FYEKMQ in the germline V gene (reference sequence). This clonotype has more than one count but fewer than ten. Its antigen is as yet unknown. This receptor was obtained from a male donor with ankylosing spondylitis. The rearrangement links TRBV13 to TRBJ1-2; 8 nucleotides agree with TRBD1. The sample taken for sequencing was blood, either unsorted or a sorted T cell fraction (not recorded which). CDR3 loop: CASSLRRQGAYGYTF. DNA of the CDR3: TGTGCCAGCAGCTTACGACGTCAGGGGGCTTATGGCTACACCTTC.